A selection of T cell receptor beta chains follows, all from one sample in a study of human T cells and chemical hapten exposure. TCRdb re-called the RACE reads with MiXCR, one entry per CDR3 protein. The profile shows more than 95,000 distinct CDR3 sequences, 30% to 35% of them singletons. Specimen: whole blood, collected in connection with sensitization to the hapten diphenylcyclopropenone (DPC). The receptors were gathered from a man aged 35-49 years with alopecia areata. Some clones in this sample may be carry-over from other donors' samples. Both conserved end residues are part of each CDR3. The D gene is left open where the match is weak. Only some rows state a clone size, as once, few, many or a class for expanded clones.

.,.,TRBV5-1,TRBJ1-1,CASSPRHENTEAFF,TGCGCCAGCAGCCCCCGTCACGAGAACACTGAAGCTTTCTTT
TRBD2,many,TRBV10-3,TRBJ2-3,CAISEGTTTQYF,TGTGCCATCAGTGAGGGGACTACTACGCAGTATTTT
.,few,TRBV29-1,TRBJ2-2,CSAEWGITGELFF,TGCAGCGCCGAATGGGGGATCACCGGGGAGCTGTTTTTT
.,.,TRBV11-3,TRBJ2-1,CASSLGSGGSYNEQFF,TGTGCCAGCAGCTTAGGTAGCGGAGGCTCCTACAATGAGCAGTTCTTC
.,once,TRBV7-3,TRBJ1-1,CASSSSANTEAFF,TGTGCCAGCAGCTCCTCAGCGAACACTGAAGCTTTCTTT
.,.,TRBV7-9,TRBJ2-7,CASSLVGSSEQYF,TGTGCCAGCAGCTTGGTCGGCTCTTCCGAGCAGTACTTC
.,few,TRBV27,TRBJ2-5,CASSLLGSQETQYF,TGTGCCAGCAGTTTATTAGGGAGTCAAGAGACCCAGTACTTC
.,.,TRBV18,TRBJ2-2,CASSPNILANTGELFF,TGTGCCAGCTCACCAAACATCCTCGCGAACACCGGGGAGCTGTTTTTT
.,few,TRBV10-3,TRBJ2-3,CAISDSTDTQYF,TGTGCCATCAGTGATTCCACAGATACGCAGTATTTT
TRBD1,.,TRBV29-1,TRBJ2-1,CSVANLDRGNEQFF,TGCAGCGTCGCGAACCTAGACAGGGGTAATGAGCAGTTCTTC
.,.,TRBV3-1,TRBJ2-1,CASSQELPSYNEQFF,TGTGCCAGCAGCCAAGAGCTTCCGAGCTACAATGAGCAGTTCTTC
TRBD1,.,TRBV19,TRBJ1-1,CASSILRQGNTEAFF,TGTGCCAGTAGTATACTGAGACAGGGGAACACTGAAGCTTTCTTT
TRBD2,few,TRBV7-6,TRBJ2-1,CASSPTSGSGNEQFF,TGTGCCAGCAGCCCGACTAGCGGGAGTGGAAATGAGCAGTTCTTC